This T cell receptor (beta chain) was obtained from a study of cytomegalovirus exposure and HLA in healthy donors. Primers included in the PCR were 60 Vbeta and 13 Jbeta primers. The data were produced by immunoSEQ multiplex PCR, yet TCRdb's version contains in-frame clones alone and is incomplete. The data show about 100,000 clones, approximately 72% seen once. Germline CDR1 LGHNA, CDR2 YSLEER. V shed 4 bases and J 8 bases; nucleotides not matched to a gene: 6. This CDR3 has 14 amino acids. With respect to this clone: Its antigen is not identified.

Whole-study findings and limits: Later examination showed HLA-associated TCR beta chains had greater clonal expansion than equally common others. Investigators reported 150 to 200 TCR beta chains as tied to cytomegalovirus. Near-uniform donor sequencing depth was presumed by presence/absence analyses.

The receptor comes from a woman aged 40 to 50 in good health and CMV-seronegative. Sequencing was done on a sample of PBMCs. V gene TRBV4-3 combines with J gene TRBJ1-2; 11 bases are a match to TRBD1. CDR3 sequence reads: CASSRGQGVGGYTF. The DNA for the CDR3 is TGCGCCAGCAGCCGGGGACAGGGGGTGGGGGGCTACACCTTC.